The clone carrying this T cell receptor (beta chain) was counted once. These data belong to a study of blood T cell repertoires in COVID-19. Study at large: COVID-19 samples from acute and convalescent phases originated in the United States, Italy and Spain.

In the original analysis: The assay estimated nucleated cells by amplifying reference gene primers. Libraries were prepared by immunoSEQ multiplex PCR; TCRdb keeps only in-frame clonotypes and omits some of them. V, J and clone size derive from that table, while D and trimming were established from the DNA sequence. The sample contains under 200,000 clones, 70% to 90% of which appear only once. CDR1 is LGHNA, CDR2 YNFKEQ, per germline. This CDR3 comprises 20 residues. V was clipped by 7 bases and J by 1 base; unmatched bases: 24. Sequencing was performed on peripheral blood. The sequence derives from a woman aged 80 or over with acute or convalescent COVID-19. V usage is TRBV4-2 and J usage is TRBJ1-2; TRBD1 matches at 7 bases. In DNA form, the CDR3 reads TGTGCCAGCACCCCGTCTCCCGGGACAGCACAACGACAAAATAACTATGGCTACACCTTC. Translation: CASTPSPGTAQRQNNYGYTF.